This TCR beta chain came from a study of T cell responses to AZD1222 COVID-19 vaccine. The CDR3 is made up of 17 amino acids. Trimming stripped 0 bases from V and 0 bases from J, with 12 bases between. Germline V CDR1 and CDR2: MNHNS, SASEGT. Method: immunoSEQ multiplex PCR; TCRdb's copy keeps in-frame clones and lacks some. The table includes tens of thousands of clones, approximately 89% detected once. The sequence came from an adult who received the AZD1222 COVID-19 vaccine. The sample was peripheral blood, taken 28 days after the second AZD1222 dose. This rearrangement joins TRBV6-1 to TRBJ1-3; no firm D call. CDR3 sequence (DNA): TGTGCCAGCAGTGAAGCGCTAAAGGCAGACTCTGGAAACACCATATATTTT. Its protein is CASSEALKADSGNTIYF.